The 2 T cell receptor beta chains in this list originate from one sample, sequenced in a study of T cells in Graves' hyperthyroidism and ophthalmopathy (dated by TCRdb to between 2017 and 2020). Libraries were built with multiplex PCR. Sequencing instrument: Illumina HiSeq 2000. The TCR beta CDR3 regions were amplified from the RNA transcripts. The first round of RT-PCR for the TCR CDR3 was performed with the HTBI primer set and the Qiagen OneStep RT-PCR kit. TCRdb reprocessing: public reads trimmed at Q25 with fastp, clones called with MiXCR, in-frame beta chains kept. Entries that share a CDR3 protein sequence are merged under the most common genes and DNA. For this sample the table gives fewer than 350,000 distinct CDR3 sequences, of which 13% were detected only once. Of the sample, 7.5% to 8% is held by the ten largest clones. Material: blood. These receptors all come from a woman between 25 and 40 years old with Graves' hyperthyroidism that later progressed to Graves' ophthalmopathy.

Ten or more counts support this clonotype. The V gene is TRBV4-3, the J gene TRBJ1-5; D gene uncertain. The germline V gene encodes CDR1 LGHNA and CDR2 YSLEER. The germline V and J ends were trimmed by 3 bases and 1 base, with 10 bases remaining between them. The CDR3 has 15 residues. CDR3 bases: TGCGCCAGCAGCCACTACTATGGAAGCAATCAGCCCCAGCATTTT. The encoded protein is CASSHYYGSNQPQHF.

The rearrangement uses TRBV5-1 and TRBJ2-1; TRBD1 is a possible D gene (6 bases). The V gene's germline CDR1 is SGHRS and CDR2 YFSETQ. The CDR3 covers 14 residues. With 4 bases removed from V and 8 bases from J, the gap between germline ends came to 16 bases. CDR3 sequence (DNA): TGCGCCAGCAGCCCCGGGACATCTAAGGATGAGCAGTTCTTC. It is translated as CASSPGTSKDEQFF.